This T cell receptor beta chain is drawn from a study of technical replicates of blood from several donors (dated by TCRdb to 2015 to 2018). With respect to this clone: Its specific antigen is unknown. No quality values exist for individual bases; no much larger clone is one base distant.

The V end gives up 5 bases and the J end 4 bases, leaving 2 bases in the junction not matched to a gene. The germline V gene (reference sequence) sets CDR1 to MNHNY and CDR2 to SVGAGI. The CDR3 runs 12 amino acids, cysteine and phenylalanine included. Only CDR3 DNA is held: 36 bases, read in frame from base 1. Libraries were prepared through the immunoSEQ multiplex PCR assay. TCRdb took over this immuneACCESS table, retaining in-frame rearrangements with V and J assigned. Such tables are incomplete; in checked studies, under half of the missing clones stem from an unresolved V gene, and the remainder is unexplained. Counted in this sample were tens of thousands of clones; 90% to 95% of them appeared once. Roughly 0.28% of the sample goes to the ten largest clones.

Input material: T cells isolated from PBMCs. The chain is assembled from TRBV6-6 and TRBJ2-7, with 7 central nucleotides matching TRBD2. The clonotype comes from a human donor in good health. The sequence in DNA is TGTGCCAGCAGTGGACTAGAATACGAGCAGTACTTC. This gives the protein CASSGLEYEQYF.